The 27 T cell receptor beta chains presented below share a single source sample, sequenced in a study of spatial heterogeneity in lung cancer. Indicated time point: sample taken at primary tumor resection. Sequencing was performed on whole RNA extracted from tumor and nontumor lung tissue, or from frozen PBMC, and the material was left unsorted. A single record per CDR3 protein comes from TCRdb applying MiXCR to the 5' RACE reads. The sample holds more than 6,500 distinct CDR3 sequences, about 5% seen once. The sequencing here drew on PBMCs, taken at surgery. The receptors shown here come from a male donor with early-stage non-small cell lung cancer.

This chain links TRBV4-2 with TRBJ2-1, with 14 bases fitting TRBD2. This CDR3 contains 17 residues. The V segment lost 4 bases and the J segment 4 bases; nucleotides outside the gene matches: 6. From germline, CDR1 is LGHNA and CDR2 YNFKEQ. The CDR3 loop reads CASSPRLAGGMYNEQFF. CDR3 nucleotide sequence: TGTGCCAGCAGCCCGAGACTAGCGGGGGGGATGTACAATGAGCAGTTCTTC.

This clonotype was counted ten times or more. The rearrangement joins TRBV30 to TRBJ1-2, with TRBD1 as a possible D gene (5 bases). Between the trimmed V and J ends, which lost 1 base and 4 bases, there was a span of 13 bases. In germline, CDR1 is GTSNPN, CDR2 SVGIG (reference sequence). CDR3 size: 14 residues. The CDR3 is CAWSADSFGYGYTF. DNA for the CDR3: TGTGCCTGGAGTGCCGACAGTTTTGGCTATGGCTACACCTTC.

This clonotype is large (0.1 to 1%). The V gene is TRBV6-1, the J gene TRBJ2-5; TRBD2 matches at 7 bases. CDR3 length: 16 residues. Trimming took 1 base from V and 2 from J; bases not matched to a gene: 7. Germline CDR1 reads MNHNS; CDR2 reads SASEGT. The CDR3 sequence is CASSEEWRELQETQYF. CDR3 nucleotide sequence: TGTGCCAGCAGTGAAGAGTGGCGGGAGCTGCAAGAGACCCAGTACTTC.

This clonotype was observed at least ten times. The rearrangement joins TRBV19 to TRBJ2-2; 14 nucleotides align to TRBD2. Per germline, CDR1 LNHDA and CDR2 SQIVND (reference sequence). V gave up 6 bases and J gave up 0 bases; unmatched junction bases: 3. CDR3 length: 17 amino acids. The CDR3 sequence is CASRGLAGAANTGELFF. The CDR3 DNA follows: TGTGCCAGTAGGGGACTAGCGGGGGCCGCGAACACCGGGGAGCTGTTTTTT.

This clonotype was detected a few times. The chain uses TRBV6-5 and TRBJ2-3, with 8 bases identical to TRBD2. Germline V CDR1 and CDR2: MNHEY, SVGAGI. CDR3 length equals 17 residues. Germline trimming cut 2 bases from V and 6 bases from J; bases unmatched to any gene: 13. The CDR3, as DNA: TGTGCCAGCAGTTACGGACCCCCGGGGGGGGGCGTGGATACGCAGTATTTT. As protein: CASSYGPPGGGVDTQYF.

This clonotype appeared many times. This chain joins TRBV7-8 and TRBJ2-6; weak D call: TRBD2 (6 bases). The CDR3 extends over 15 amino acids. V gave up 3 bases and J gave up 2 bases, with 8 bases separating them. From germline, CDR1 is SGHVS and CDR2 FQNEAQ. The CDR3 sequence is CASSFGGAGANVLTF. CDR3 DNA sequence: TGTGCCAGCAGCTTCGGAGGGGCTGGGGCCAACGTCCTGACTTTC.

The sample holds many counts of this clonotype. The gene calls are TRBV30 and TRBJ2-2; 9 positions agree with TRBD1. CDR1 and CDR2 (germline): GTSNPN, SVGIG (reference sequence). The CDR3 loop spans 17 amino acids. V trimming: 1 base; J trimming: 4 bases; junction bases outside the gene matches: 10. The CDR3 nucleotides read TGTGCCTGGAGTGCGGACAGGGGCCGGGTCAGCACCGGGGAGCTGTTTTTT. It yields the protein CAWSADRGRVSTGELFF.

This clonotype showed up many times. The chain joins TRBV7-8 to TRBJ2-7; D gene uncertain. Trimming pared 5 bases from V and 4 bases from J, leaving 21 bases between. This CDR3 spans 16 amino acids. Germline loops: CDR1 SGHVS, CDR2 FQNEAQ. The CDR3 spells CASSQGLNRYDYEQYF. DNA of the CDR3: TGTGCCAGCAGCCAAGGGTTGAACCGGTACGATTACGAGCAGTACTTC.

This clonotype was detected ten times or more. This sequence joins TRBV10-3 and TRBJ1-1; D possibly corresponds to TRBD1 (5 bases). The germline gives CDR1 ENHRY, CDR2 SYGVKD. Trimming removed 4 bases at V and 2 bases at J, with 11 bases between. This CDR3 region has 14 residues. The CDR3 here is CAISGQIGNTEAFF. The CDR3, as DNA: TGTGCCATCAGTGGACAGATCGGAAACACTGAAGCTTTCTTT.

This clonotype was seen only a few times. This rearrangement joins TRBV11-2 to TRBJ1-5; TRBD1 might be the D (6 bases). V was cut by 3 bases and J by 9 bases, with 18 bases left in between. Germline lookup yields CDR1 SGHAT and CDR2 FQNNGV. The CDR3 extends over 15 amino acids. The CDR3 spells CASSFEGGAMWPQHF. CDR3 in DNA: TGTGCCAGCAGCTTTGAGGGGGGAGCTATGTGGCCCCAGCATTTT.

This clonotype showed up many times. The chain combines TRBV20-1 with TRBJ2-7; the match to TRBD1 covers 9 bases. The J segment lost 6 bases and the V segment lost 3 bases, leaving 9 bases of the junction unmatched. CDR1 is DFQATT, CDR2 SNEGSKA, per germline (reference sequence). This CDR3 spans 14 amino acids. CDR3 sequence: CSARSGTGTGEQYF. The CDR3, as DNA: TGCAGTGCTAGGTCCGGGACAGGGACTGGCGAGCAGTACTTC.

There are many counts of this clonotype. The rearrangement uses TRBV27 and TRBJ1-2, with 9 bases matching TRBD1. The CDR3 runs 14 residues. Germline V gives CDR1 MNHEY, CDR2 SMNVEV (reference sequence). Trimming removed 5 bases from V and 1 base from J; junction bases left unmatched: 2. The CDR3 protein is CASSRDRDNYGYTF. As DNA, the CDR3 is TGTGCCAGCAGTCGGGACAGGGATAACTATGGCTACACCTTC.

This clonotype showed up many times. The rearrangement uses TRBV11-2 and TRBJ2-5; D is uncertain. The length of the CDR3 is 14 residues. Germline V gene sequence: CDR1 SGHAT, CDR2 FQNNGV. The V end was cut by 3 bases, the J end by 5 bases, with 13 bases between. The DNA of the CDR3 is TGTGCCAGCAGCTTTTCCGCGGTCGGGGAGACCCAGTACTTC. Its translation is CASSFSAVGETQYF.

This chain connects TRBV5-8 to TRBJ1-1; D is ambiguous. Trimming pared 3 bases from V and 0 bases from J, leaving 12 bases between. This CDR3 is 15 amino acids long. CDR1 and CDR2 (germline): SGHTS, YDEGEE. This CDR3 reads CASSSQGGLNTEAFF. The CDR3 DNA is TGTGCCAGCAGCTCACAAGGAGGGCTGAACACTGAAGCTTTCTTT.

This clonotype was detected ten times or more. The V call is TRBV12-5, the J call TRBJ1-1; unclear D gene. The CDR3 loop spans 13 amino acids. V lost 3 bases, J lost 5 bases, and 10 bases lay in between. CDR1 and CDR2 (germline): LGHNT, FRNRAP. In DNA form, the CDR3 reads TGTGCTAGTGGTTTTTACGGCGGAACTGAAGCTTTCTTT. Its translation: CASGFYGGTEAFF.

This clonotype was seen many times. The chain has TRBV15 and TRBJ2-7; the D is unclear. V was trimmed by 1 base and J by 1 base, leaving 11 bases between them. Germline V CDR1 and CDR2: LNHNV, YYDKDF (reference sequence). The CDR3 has 15 residues. In DNA form, the CDR3 reads TGTGCCACCAGCAGAGCTGCCACCCGGTCCTACGAGCAGTACTTC. Translation: CATSRAATRSYEQYF. The whole variable domain, remainder taken from reference TRBV15 and TRBJ2-7, is DAMVIQNPRYQVTQFGKPVTLSCSQTLNHNVMYWYQQKSSQAPKLLFHYYDKDFNNEADTPDNFQSRRPNTSFCFLDIRSPGLGDTAMYLCATSRAATRSYEQYFGPGTRLTVT.

For this clonotype: At one boundary the junction diverges from the germline segment, which might be a read error. The rearrangement links TRBV6-1 to TRBJ2-5; 7 positions match TRBD1. Germline V gene sequence: CDR1 MNHNS, CDR2 SASEGT. There are 14 residues in the CDR3. CDR3 nucleotide sequence: TGTGTCAGCAGTGAAGCGCCAGGGGGTAAGACCCAGTACTTC. Translating it yields CVSSEAPGGKTQYF.

This clonotype is labeled medium-sized. This sequence joins TRBV4-3 and TRBJ2-3; possibly TRBD1 or TRBD2 for D (6 bases each). V gave up 0 bases and J gave up 5 bases, with 18 bases separating them. Germline V gives CDR1 LGHNA, CDR2 YSLEER. The CDR3 runs 17 residues. In DNA, the CDR3 is TGCGCCAGCAGCCAAGATGAAAGGGGGGAGTGGGTAGATACGCAGTATTTT. Protein sequence: CASSQDERGEWVDTQYF.

This clonotype has a count of ten or more. The chain uses TRBV7-6 and TRBJ2-1; D may be TRBD2 (5 bases). The CDR3 has 12 amino acids. Looked up from germline, CDR1 is SGHVS and CDR2 is FNYEAQ. V gave up 4 bases and J gave up 9 bases, with 10 bases separating them. Here the CDR3 reads CASSSGGSEQFF. In DNA form, the CDR3 reads TGTGCCAGCAGCTCGGGTGGGAGTGAGCAGTTCTTC.

This clonotype was picked up many times. V gene TRBV20-1 combines with J gene TRBJ2-7, with D perhaps matching TRBD2 (6 bases). Germline assignment: CDR1 DFQATT and CDR2 SNEGSKA (reference sequence). Trimming took 6 bases from V and 2 from J, leaving 11 bases between them. This CDR3 is 12 amino acids long. For the CDR3, the DNA is TGCAGTGCGTGGGGGGTCACCTACGAGCAGTACTTC. This translates into CSAWGVTYEQYF.

Many counts were recorded for this clonotype. The V gene is TRBV20-1, the J gene TRBJ2-7; no firm D call. Germline V gives CDR1 DFQATT, CDR2 SNEGSKA (reference sequence). This CDR3 has 11 residues. Trimming took off 3 bases at V and 4 bases at J, with 7 bases between the two ends. The CDR3 nucleotides are TGCAGTGCTAGGGGTGTATACGAGCAGTACTTC. It codes for CSARGVYEQYF.

This clonotype appeared a few times. This chain uses TRBV27 with TRBJ2-1, with 9 bases lining up with TRBD2. CDR3 length equals 14 residues. Germline V gives CDR1 MNHEY, CDR2 SMNVEV (reference sequence). This CDR3 is CAVHSSGMGNEQFF. CDR3 DNA sequence: TGTGCAGTCCATTCTAGCGGGATGGGTAATGAGCAGTTCTTC.

This clonotype is categorized as hyperexpanded. V gene TRBV14 combines with J gene TRBJ2-7, with no clear D. Trimming removed 2 bases at V and 3 bases at J, with 8 bases between. CDR3 length: 13 amino acids. Germline loops: CDR1 SGHDN, CDR2 FVKESK. The CDR3 DNA follows: TGTGCCAGCAGCCAAAATAGGGACTACGAGCAGTACTTC. Its translation is CASSQNRDYEQYF.

This clonotype was observed many times. This chain joins TRBV4-2 and TRBJ2-5, with D possibly being TRBD1 (6 bases). The CDR3 runs to 17 residues. Germline lookup yields CDR1 LGHNA and CDR2 YNFKEQ. Trimming removed 2 bases from V and 0 bases from J, with 16 bases in between. The CDR3 sequence is CASSQNELGQHQETQYF. DNA of the CDR3: TGTGCCAGCAGCCAAAATGAATTAGGACAGCACCAAGAGACCCAGTACTTC.

This clonotype was seen only a few times. This chain links TRBV6-5 with TRBJ1-1; 8 bases agree with TRBD1. Trimming took 2 bases from V and 1 from J; bases not matched to a gene: 0. Germline-derived CDR1 and CDR2 are MNHEY and SVGAGI. The CDR3 totals 14 residues. The DNA of the CDR3 is TGTGCCAGCAGTTACGACAGGGGGAACACTGAAGCTTTCTTT. Translated: CASSYDRGNTEAFF.

This clonotype was counted at least ten times. The gene calls are TRBV7-9 and TRBJ2-6; D is perhaps TRBD1 (6 bases). The CDR3 covers 18 residues. Germline values: CDR1 SEHNR, CDR2 FQNEAQ (reference sequence). V was clipped by 0 bases and J by 0 bases, with 12 bases between them. Here the CDR3 DNA reads TGTGCCAGCAGCTTAGCGCGACAGGCCCTCTCTGGGGCCAACGTCCTGACTTTC. Residues: CASSLARQALSGANVLTF.

This clonotype has a count of ten or more. V and J are TRBV19 and TRBJ1-1; tentatively, D is TRBD1 (5 bases). Per germline, CDR1 LNHDA and CDR2 SQIVND (reference sequence). The CDR3 has 16 residues. V was trimmed by 0 bases and J by 4 bases, leaving 15 bases between them. In DNA form, the CDR3 reads TGTGCCAGTAGTATAGATACTGGGGCCCTGGGCACTGAAGCTTTCTTT. Translation: CASSIDTGALGTEAFF.